The source of this TCR beta chain is a study of tumor-infiltrating lymphocytes in primary liver carcinoma. In the study overall: Spanning 4.2 to 10 cm, the tumors were T1-T3 N0M0. Study conclusions and caveats: Tumors significantly exceeded blood in top-250-clone fraction (p = 0.039).

Comments on this clonotype: Its antigen is unidentified.

Using a constant-region primer together with ProtoScript II reverse transcriptase, TCR beta cDNA was made from 500 to 650 ng of total RNA. Libraries for TCR beta were built through three nested multiplex PCR rounds, which together made up a slightly modified ARM-PCR procedure. A C-beta reverse primer was combined with TRBV1-TRBV30 forward primers in the first two PCR rounds, and each round had 10 cycles. Via MiXCR, TCRdb re-called the multiplex PCR reads, giving one row per CDR3 protein. This sample has approximately 88,000 distinct CDR3 sequences, with just over 65% found just once. Trimming at V came to 6 bases and at J to 7 bases, leaving 8 bases not matched to a gene. Germline assignment: CDR1 GTSNPN and CDR2 SVGIG (reference sequence). The CDR3 has 13 amino acids. Co-extracting RNA and DNA was done with roughly 17-33 mg of unsorted bulk tissue as input.

The sequenced sample consisted of tumor-adjacent normal liver tissue. This chain connects TRBV30 to TRBJ2-7; 11 nucleotides line up with TRBD2. The clonotype comes from a man aged 35-49 years with primary liver carcinoma and hepatitis B virus infection. As DNA, the CDR3 is TGTGCCTGCGGGGGACTAGCGGTTATAGAGCAGTACTTC. Translation gives CACGGLAVIEQYF.